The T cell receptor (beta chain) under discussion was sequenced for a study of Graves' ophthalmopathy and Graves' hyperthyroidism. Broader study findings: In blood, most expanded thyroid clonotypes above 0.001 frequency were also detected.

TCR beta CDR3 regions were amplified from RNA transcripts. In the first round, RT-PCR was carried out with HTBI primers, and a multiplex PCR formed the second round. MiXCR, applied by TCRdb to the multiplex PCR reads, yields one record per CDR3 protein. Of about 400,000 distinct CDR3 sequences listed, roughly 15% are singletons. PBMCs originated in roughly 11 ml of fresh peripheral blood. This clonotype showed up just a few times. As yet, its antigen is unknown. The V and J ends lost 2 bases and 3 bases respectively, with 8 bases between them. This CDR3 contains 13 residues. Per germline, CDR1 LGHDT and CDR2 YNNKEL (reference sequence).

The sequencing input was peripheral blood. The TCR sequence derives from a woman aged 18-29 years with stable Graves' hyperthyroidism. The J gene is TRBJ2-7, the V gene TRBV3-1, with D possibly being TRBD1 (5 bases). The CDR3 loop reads CASSQSTGYEQYF. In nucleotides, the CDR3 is TGTGCCAGCAGCCAATCAACAGGCTACGAGCAGTACTTC.